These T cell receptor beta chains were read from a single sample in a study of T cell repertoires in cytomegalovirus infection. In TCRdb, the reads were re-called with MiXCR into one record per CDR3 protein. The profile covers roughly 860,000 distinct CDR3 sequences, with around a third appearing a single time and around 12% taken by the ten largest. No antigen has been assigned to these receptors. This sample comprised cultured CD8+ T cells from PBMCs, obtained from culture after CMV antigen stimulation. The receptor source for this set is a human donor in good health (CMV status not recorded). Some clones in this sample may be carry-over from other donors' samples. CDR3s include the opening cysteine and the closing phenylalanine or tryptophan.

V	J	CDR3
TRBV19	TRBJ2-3	CASSPDHRVRTDTQYF
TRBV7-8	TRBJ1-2	CASSLATGRSGYTF
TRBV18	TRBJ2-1	CASSPPDREPYNEQFF
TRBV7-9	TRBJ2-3	CASSLEEGTDTQYF
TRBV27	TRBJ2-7	CASRSETGYYEQYF
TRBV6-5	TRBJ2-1	CASSYSSWNEQFF
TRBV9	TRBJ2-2	CASSVSRGNTGELFF
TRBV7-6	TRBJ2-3	CASRNTGGQGTDTQYF
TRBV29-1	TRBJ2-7	CSVTGQGGSYEQYF
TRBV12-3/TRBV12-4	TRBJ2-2	CANKIGGLGGPNTGELFF
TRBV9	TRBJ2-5	CASSAGDGSETQYF
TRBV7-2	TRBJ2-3	CASSEGYERGTDTQYF
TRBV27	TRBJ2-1	CASAGTGTYNEQFF
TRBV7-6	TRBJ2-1	CASSLPYRLAGGPGNEQFF
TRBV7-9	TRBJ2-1	CALEPGLAGVDEQFF
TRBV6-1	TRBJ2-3	CASSGSVSSTDTQYF
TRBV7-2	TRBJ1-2	CASSLARVYYGYTF
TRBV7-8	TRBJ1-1	CASSMTENTEAFF
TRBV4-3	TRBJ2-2	CASTSGPNTGELFF
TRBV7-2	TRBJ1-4	CASSLFRGRDRSEKLFF
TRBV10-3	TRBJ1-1	CAISEGIQGWNTEAFF
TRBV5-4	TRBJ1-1	CASSINIGTWVEAFF
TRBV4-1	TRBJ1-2	CASSQPGQGGDGYTF
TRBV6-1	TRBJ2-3	CARSYVAGGSTDTQYF
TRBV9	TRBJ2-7	CASSVVPSPNYEQYF
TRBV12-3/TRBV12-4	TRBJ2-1	CASRLQSEENHYNEQFF
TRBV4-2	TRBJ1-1	CASSQGDHREMNTEAFF
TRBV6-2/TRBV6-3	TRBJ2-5	CASSPGGVEETQYF
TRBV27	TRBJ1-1	CASILTGGANTEAFF
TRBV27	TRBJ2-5	CASSLSRELEETQYF
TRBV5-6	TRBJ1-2	CASASRTTKKRVYTF
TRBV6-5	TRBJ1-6	CASSPGPPYNSPLHF
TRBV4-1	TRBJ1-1	CASSQGGTGRTEAFF
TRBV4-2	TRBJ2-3	CASSQDQLAGGGEDTQYF
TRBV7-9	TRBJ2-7	CASSQTTGGDEQYF
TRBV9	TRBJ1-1	CASSDIRGQGNTEAFF
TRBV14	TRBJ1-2	CASSHDRGRNYGYTF
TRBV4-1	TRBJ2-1	CASSQSPGLAGDNEQFF
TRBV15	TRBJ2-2	CATSRDRGTANTGELFF
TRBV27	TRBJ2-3	CASSFGGRADTQYF
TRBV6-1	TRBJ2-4	CASTSGQLNIQYF
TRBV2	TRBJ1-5	CASSGSAGIINQPQHF
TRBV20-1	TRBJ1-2	CSASPGQGGPNYGYTF
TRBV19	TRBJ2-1	CASSIAHHIYNEQFF
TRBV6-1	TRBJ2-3	CASSETSGGWTDTQYF
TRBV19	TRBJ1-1	CASSIVRELMNTEAFF
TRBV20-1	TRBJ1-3	CSATQQGAPGNTIYF
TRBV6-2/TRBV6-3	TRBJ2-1	CASTLARYNGQFF
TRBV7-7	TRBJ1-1	CASSLELTATEAFF
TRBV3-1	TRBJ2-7	CASSQPGSEQYF